This T cell receptor (beta chain) was sequenced during a study of cytomegalovirus exposure and HLA in healthy donors. Vbeta (60) and Jbeta (13) primers were used in the PCR. Assay used: immunoSEQ multiplex PCR; TCRdb lists only in-frame clones, some missing. This sample has over 150,000 clones, with around 77% found just once. Worth noting for this clone: Its antigen is as yet unknown.

CDR1 is SGHDT, CDR2 YYEEEE, per germline. This CDR3 region has 16 residues. General study results and limits: Most subjects' HLA-A and HLA-B alleles were reportedly predicted from TCR beta sequences. Common viral pathogens (according to a later analysis) appeared linked to several of the most significant clusters.

The material sequenced was PBMCs. The chain uses TRBV5-6 and TRBJ2-5, with D perhaps matching TRBD1 (7 bases). The end of the DNA aligns better with TRBJ2-7, so the J call may be wrong. The TCR originated in a woman aged 18-29 years in good health and CMV-seronegative. The CDR3 DNA reads as TGTGCCAGCAGGGCATTGGAGGGGACAGTTGCCTACGAGCAGTACTTC. Its translation: CASRALEGTVAYEQYF.